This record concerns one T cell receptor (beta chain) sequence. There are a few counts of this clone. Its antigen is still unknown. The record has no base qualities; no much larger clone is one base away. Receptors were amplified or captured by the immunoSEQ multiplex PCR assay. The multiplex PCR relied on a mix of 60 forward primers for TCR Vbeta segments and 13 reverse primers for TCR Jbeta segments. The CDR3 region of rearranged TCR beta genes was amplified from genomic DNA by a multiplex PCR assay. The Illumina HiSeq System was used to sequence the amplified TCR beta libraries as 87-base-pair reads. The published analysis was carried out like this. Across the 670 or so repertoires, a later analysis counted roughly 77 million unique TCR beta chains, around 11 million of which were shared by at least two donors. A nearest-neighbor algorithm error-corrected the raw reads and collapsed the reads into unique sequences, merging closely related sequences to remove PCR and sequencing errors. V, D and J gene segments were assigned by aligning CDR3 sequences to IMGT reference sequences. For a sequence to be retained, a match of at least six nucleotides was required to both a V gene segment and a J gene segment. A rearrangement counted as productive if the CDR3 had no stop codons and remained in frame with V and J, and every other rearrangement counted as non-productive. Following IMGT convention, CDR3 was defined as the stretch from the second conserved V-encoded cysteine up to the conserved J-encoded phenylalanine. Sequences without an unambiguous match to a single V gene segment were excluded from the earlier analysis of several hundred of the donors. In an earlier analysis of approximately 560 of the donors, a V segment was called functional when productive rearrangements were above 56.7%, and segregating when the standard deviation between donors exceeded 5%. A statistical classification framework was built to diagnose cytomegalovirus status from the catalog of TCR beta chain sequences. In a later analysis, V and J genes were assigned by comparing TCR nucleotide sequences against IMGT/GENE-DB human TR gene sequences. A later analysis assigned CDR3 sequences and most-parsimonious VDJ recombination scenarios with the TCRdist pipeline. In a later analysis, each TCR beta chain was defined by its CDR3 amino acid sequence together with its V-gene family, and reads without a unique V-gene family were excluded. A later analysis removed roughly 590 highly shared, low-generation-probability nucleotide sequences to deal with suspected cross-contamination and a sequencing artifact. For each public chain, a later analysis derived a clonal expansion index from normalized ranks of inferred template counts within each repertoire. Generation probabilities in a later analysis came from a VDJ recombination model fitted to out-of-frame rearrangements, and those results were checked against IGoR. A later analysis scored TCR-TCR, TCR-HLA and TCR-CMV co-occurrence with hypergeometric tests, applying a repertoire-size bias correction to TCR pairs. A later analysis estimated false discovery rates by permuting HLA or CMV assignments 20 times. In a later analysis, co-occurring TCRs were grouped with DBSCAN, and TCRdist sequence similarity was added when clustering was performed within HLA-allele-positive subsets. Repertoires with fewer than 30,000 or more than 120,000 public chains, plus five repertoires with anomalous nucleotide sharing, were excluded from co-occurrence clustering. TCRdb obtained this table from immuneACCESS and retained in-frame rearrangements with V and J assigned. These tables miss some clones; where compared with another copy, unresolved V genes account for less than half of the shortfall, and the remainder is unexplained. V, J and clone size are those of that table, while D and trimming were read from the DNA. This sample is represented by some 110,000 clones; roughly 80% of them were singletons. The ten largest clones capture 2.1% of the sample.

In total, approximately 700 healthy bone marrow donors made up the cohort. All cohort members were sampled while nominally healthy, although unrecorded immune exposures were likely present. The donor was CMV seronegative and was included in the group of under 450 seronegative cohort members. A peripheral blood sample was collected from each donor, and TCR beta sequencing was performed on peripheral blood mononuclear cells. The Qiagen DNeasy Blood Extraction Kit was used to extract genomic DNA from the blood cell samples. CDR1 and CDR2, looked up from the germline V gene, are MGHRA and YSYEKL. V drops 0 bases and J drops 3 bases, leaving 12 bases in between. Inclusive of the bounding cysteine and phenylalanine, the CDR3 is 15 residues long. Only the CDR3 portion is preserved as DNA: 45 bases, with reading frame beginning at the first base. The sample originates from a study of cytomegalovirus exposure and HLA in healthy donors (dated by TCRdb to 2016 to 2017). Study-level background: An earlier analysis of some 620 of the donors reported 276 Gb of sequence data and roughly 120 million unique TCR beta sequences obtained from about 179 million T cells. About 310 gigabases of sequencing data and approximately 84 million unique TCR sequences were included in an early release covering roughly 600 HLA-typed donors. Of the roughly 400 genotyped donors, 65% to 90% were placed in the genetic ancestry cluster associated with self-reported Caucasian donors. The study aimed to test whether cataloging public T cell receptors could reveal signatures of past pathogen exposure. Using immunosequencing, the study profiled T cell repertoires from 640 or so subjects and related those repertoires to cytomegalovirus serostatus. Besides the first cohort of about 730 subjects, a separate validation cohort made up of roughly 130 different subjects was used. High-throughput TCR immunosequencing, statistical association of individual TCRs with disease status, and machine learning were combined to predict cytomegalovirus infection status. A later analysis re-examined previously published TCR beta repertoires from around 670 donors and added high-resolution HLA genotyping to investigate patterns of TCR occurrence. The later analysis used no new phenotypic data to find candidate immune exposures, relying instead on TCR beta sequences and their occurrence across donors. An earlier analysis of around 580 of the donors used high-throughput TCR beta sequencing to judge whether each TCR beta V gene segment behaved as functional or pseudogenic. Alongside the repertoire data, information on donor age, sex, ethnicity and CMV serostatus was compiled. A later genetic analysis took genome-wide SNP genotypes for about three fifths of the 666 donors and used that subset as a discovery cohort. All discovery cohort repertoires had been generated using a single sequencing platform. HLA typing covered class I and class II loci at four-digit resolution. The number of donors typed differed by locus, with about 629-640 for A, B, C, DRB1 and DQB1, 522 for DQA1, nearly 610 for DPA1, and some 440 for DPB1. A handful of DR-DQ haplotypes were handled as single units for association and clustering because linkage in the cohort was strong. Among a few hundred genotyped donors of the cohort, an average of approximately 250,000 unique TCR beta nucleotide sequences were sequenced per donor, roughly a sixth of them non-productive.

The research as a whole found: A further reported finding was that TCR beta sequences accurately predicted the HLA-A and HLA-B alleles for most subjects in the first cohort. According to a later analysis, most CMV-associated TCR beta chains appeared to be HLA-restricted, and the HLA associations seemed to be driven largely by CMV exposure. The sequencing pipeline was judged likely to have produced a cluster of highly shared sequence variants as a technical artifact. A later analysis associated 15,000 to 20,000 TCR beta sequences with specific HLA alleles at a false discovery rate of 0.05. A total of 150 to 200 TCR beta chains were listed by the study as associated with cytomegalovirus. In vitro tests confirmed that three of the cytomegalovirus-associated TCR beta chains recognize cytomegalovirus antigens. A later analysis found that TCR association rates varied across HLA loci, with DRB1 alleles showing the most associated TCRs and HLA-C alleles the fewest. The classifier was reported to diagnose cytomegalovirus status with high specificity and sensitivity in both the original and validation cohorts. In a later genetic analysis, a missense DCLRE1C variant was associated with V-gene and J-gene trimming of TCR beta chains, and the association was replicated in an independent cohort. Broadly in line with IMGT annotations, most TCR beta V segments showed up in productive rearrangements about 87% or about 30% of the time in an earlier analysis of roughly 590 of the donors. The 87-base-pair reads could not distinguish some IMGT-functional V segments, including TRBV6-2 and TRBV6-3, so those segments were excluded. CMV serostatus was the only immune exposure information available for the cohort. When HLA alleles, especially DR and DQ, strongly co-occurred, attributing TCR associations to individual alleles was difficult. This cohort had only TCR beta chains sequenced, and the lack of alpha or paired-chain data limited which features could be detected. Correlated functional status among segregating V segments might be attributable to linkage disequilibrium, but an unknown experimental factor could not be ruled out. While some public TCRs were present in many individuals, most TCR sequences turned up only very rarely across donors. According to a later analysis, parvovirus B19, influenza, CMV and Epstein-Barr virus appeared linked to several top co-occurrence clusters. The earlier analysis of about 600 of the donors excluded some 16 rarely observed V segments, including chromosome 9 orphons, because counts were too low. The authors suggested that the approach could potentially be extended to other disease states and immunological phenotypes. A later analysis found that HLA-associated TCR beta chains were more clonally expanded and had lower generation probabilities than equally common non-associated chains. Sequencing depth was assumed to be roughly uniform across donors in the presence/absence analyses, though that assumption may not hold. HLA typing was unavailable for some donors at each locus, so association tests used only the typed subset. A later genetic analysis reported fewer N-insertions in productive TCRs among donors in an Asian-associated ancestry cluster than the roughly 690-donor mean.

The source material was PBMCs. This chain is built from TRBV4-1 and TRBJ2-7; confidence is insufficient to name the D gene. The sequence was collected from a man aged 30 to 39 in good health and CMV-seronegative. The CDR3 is CASSQESYSYYEQYF. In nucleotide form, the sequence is TGCGCCAGCAGCCAAGAATCCTACAGTTACTACGAGCAGTACTTC.